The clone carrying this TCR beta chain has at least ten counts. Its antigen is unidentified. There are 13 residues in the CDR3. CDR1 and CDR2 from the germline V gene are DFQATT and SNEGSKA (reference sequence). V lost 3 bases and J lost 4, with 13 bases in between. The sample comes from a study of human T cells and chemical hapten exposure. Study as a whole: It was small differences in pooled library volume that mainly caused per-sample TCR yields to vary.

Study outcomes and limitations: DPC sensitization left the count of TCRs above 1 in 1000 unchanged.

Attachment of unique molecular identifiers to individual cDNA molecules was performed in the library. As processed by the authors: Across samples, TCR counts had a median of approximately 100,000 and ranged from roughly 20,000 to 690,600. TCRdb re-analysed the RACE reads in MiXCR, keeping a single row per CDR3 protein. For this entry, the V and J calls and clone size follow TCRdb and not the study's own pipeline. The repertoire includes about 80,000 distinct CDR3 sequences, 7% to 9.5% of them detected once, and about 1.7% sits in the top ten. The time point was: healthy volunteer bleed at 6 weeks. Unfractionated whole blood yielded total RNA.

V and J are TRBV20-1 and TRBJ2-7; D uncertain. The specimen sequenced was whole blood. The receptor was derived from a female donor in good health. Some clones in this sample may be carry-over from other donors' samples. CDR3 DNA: TGCAGTGCTAGCGAACCCCCCTTGTACGAGCAGTACTTC. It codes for CSASEPPLYEQYF.